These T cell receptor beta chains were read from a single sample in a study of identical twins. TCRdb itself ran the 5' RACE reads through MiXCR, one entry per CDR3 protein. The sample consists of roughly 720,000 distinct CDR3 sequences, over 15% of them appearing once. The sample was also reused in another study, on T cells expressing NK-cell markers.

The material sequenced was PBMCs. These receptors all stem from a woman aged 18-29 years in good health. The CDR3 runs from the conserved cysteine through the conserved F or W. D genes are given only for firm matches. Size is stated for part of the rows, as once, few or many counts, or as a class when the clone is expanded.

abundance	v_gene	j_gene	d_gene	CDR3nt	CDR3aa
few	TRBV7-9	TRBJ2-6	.	TGTGCCAGCAGCCGAACGGACAGCTACTCTGGGGCCAACGTCCTGACTTTC	CASSRTDSYSGANVLTF
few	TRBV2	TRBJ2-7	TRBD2	TGTGCCAGCAGCGAACAAGCGGGGGGGGCCTACGAGCAGTACTTC	CASSEQAGGAYEQYF
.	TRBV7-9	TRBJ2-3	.	TGTGCCGGTAAGGGAGCGGCCGATACGCAGTATTTT	CAGKGAADTQYF
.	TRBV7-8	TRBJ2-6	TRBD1	TGTGCCAGCAGTTCTCCCGAGGACAGGGACTCTGGGGCCAACGTCCTGACTTTC	CASSSPEDRDSGANVLTF
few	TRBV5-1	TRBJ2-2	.	TGCGCCAGCAGCGGGGCCCGTCCAAACACCGGGGAGCTGTTTTTT	CASSGARPNTGELFF
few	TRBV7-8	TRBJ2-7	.	TGTGCCAGCAGCTTTAGGTGGCAGTCCTACGAGCAGTACTTC	CASSFRWQSYEQYF
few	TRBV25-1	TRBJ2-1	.	TGTGCCAGCAGTGAATTGAGGGGGGCCATCAATGAGCAGTTCTTC	CASSELRGAINEQFF
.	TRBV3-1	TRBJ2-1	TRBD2	TGTGCCAGCAGCCAGGGTAGACTAGCGGCTAATGAGCAGTTCTTC	CASSQGRLAANEQFF
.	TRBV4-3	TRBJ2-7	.	TGCGCCAGCAGCCAAGGGTTTGCATTTTGGGGCGAGCAGTACTTC	CASSQGFAFWGEQYF
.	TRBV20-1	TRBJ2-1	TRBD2	TGCAGTGCGGCGGGAGACGACTCCTACAATGAGCAGTTCTTC	CSAAGDDSYNEQFF
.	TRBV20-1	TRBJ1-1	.	TGCAGTGCTCACCATGGGGCAGGGGATGAAGCTTTCTTT	CSAHHGAGDEAFF
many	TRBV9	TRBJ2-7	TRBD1	TGTGCCAGCAGCCCGACAGGGTATAGGGGTCAGTACTTC	CASSPTGYRGQYF
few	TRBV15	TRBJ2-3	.	TGTGCCACCAGCAGAGAGGGTGGGCTCACAGATACGCAGTATTTT	CATSREGGLTDTQYF
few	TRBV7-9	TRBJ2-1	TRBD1	TGTGCCAGCAGTCCACAGGACAGGGTTAGGGATGAGCAGTTCTTC	CASSPQDRVRDEQFF
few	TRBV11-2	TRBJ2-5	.	TGTGCCAGCAGCTCTTATTGGGAGACCCAGTACTTC	CASSSYWETQYF
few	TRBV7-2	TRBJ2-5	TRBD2	TGTGCCAGCAGCTTAAGACCTAGCGGTAAAGAGACCCAGTACTTC	CASSLRPSGKETQYF
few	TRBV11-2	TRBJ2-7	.	TGTGCCAGCAGCTTAGAAGTCCCTTTGGAGCAGTACTTC	CASSLEVPLEQYF
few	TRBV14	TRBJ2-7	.	TGTGCCAGCAGCCAAGGCTACCATTCCTACGAGCAGTACTTC	CASSQGYHSYEQYF
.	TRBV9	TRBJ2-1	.	TGTGCCAGCAGCGCTCCGGAGAGCGGACACTCCTACAATGAGCAGTTCTTC	CASSAPESGHSYNEQFF
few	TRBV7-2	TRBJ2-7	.	TGTGCCAGCGGCAAGAGCTCCTACGAGCAGTACTTC	CASGKSSYEQYF
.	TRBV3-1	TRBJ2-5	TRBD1	TGTGCCAGCAGCCCGTGGGACAGGGGGCCTCAAGAGACCCAGTACTTC	CASSPWDRGPQETQYF
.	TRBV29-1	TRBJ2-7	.	TGCAGCGTTGAAGTACAGGGTGACGAGCAGTACTTC	CSVEVQGDEQYF
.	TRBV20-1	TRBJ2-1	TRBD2	TGCAGTGCGACCCGGACTAGCTCCAATGAGCAGTTCTTC	CSATRTSSNEQFF
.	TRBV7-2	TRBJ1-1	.	TGTGCCAGCAGCTTATGGGCAGGGTCCACTGAAGCTTTCTTT	CASSLWAGSTEAFF
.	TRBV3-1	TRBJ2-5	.	TGTGCCAGCAGCGAACGGGGGTTTGTCCCAGAGACCCAGTACTTC	CASSERGFVPETQYF
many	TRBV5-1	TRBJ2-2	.	TGCGCCAGCAGCCTACTTAGCACCGGGGAGCTGTTTTTT	CASSLLSTGELFF
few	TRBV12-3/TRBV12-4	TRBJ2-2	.	TGTGCCAGCAGTTTACTGGTGGGACCGCCTAGCGGGGAGCTGTTTTTT	CASSLLVGPPSGELFF
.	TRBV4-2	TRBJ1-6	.	TGTGCCAGCAGCCAAGAGGTCCGAGAAAATTCACCCCTCCACTTT	CASSQEVRENSPLHF